A single sample gave rise to the 32 T cell receptor beta chains below, sequenced in a study of shared T cell receptors in the human thymus (dated by TCRdb to about 2021). Library preparation was by the immunoSEQ multiplex PCR assay. TCRdb's version of the immuneACCESS table is confined to in-frame rearrangements and falls short of the full clone set. An unresolved V gene accounts for under half of the shortfall where checked; the remainder is of unknown origin. The sample yields 700,000 or so clones; approximately 83% were counted once. More than 0.01% of the sample goes to the ten largest clones. The sample was also linked to a second study, of human thymus T cells.

Sample: thymocytes. The receptor set was obtained from a girl under three years old with a congenital heart defect. Donor details come from another sample of the same person, matched by shared clones.

The V and J genes are TRBV4-2 and TRBJ2-7, with TRBD1 identical over 7 bases. In germline, CDR1 is LGHNA, CDR2 YNFKEQ. V shed 2 bases and J 2 bases; nucleotides not matched to a gene: 15. CDR3 length: 18 residues. For the CDR3, the DNA is TGTGCCAGCAGCCAACCCGAAACCGAGGGGGCGTTCACCTACGAGCAGTACTTC. Protein product: CASSQPETEGAFTYEQYF.

The sample holds one count of this clone. The chain joins TRBV4-1 to TRBJ2-7; 9 bases are shared with TRBD1. Unmatched junction bases numbered 11, after V lost 6 bases and J lost 5 bases. Germline V gene data show CDR1 as MGHRA and CDR2 as YSYEKL. There are 15 residues in the CDR3. The CDR3 reads CASRLFTTGGHEQYF. Here the CDR3 DNA reads TGCGCCAGCAGACTCTTCACAACAGGGGGCCACGAGCAGTACTTC.

The gene calls are TRBV14 and TRBJ2-7; possibly TRBD1 for D (6 bases). CDR1 is SGHDN, CDR2 FVKESK, per germline. Trimming cost V 0 bases and J 2 bases, with 11 bases left between them. This CDR3 has 15 residues. CDR3: CASSQESPGAYEQYF. DNA for the CDR3: TGTGCCAGCAGCCAAGAATCCCCAGGGGCCTACGAGCAGTACTTC.

V is TRBV28 and J is TRBJ1-3, with D maybe TRBD1 (6 bases). The CDR3 consists of 15 residues. V was shortened by 3 bases and J by 5 bases, with 14 bases between the two germline ends. The germline V gene has CDR1 MDHEN and CDR2 SYDVKM. In DNA, the CDR3 is TGTGCCAGCAGTTTTTCAGGGGCAGAGAGAAACACCATATATTTT. It specifies CASSFSGAERNTIYF.

The rearrangement joins TRBV4-1 to TRBJ1-3, with a possible D match to TRBD1 (5 bases). The CDR3 totals 15 residues. Germline V gene data show CDR1 as MGHRA and CDR2 as YSYEKL. V shed 6 bases and J shed 0 bases, with 12 bases lying between them. The CDR3 loop is CASRKQDASGNTIYF. In DNA, the CDR3 is TGCGCCAGCAGAAAACAGGACGCCTCTGGAAACACCATATATTTT.

This clone was seen a few times. The chain combines TRBV7-9 with TRBJ2-5, with D maybe TRBD2 (5 bases). The V gene lost 5 bases and the J gene lost 5 bases, with 15 bases spanning the gap. CDR1 SEHNR and CDR2 FQNEAQ come from the germline V gene (reference sequence). The CDR3 sequence is 14 residues long. The CDR3 region has the DNA TGTGCCAGCAGCCCTGACTGCCCGGGGGAGACCCAGTACTTC. The encoded protein is CASSPDCPGETQYF.

The gene calls are TRBV5-6 and TRBJ2-2; 11 nucleotides align to TRBD2. Germline V gene lookup returns CDR1 SGHDT and CDR2 YYEEEE. V was clipped by 4 bases and J by 5 bases; unmatched bases: 7. This CDR3 region has 16 residues. CDR3 in amino acids: CASSRGLAGGTGELFF. As DNA, the CDR3 is TGTGCCAGCAGCCGTGGGCTAGCGGGGGGTACCGGGGAGCTGTTTTTT.

V is TRBV19 and J is TRBJ1-5; D uncertain. Germline loops: CDR1 LNHDA, CDR2 SQIVND (reference sequence). The CDR3 loop spans 16 amino acids. Between the trimmed V and J ends, which lost 2 bases and 1 base, there was a span of 12 bases. CDR3 DNA: TGTGCCAGTAGTATATCTTGCGGGCGGAGCAATCAGCCCCAGCATTTT. Amino acid sequence: CASSISCGRSNQPQHF.

The rearrangement links TRBV19 to TRBJ1-1, with D uncertain. This CDR3 is 14 amino acids long. Germline V gene data show CDR1 as LNHDA and CDR2 as SQIVND (reference sequence). The V end was cut by 0 bases, the J end by 0 bases, with 5 bases between. The CDR3 here is CASSIDTMNTEAFF. The CDR3 nucleotides are TGTGCCAGTAGTATAGACACTATGAACACTGAAGCTTTCTTT.

The chain is built from TRBV5-1 and TRBJ2-1, with TRBD1 identical over 9 bases. Germline V gene lookup returns CDR1 SGHRS and CDR2 YFSETQ. This CDR3 region has 16 residues. The V and J ends lost 2 bases and 6 bases, in that order; junction bases with no gene match: 9. This CDR3 reads CASSFNPGTGFNEQFF. In nucleotides, the CDR3 is TGCGCCAGCAGCTTTAATCCCGGGACAGGGTTCAATGAGCAGTTCTTC.

The genes are TRBV29-1 and TRBJ2-2, with D possibly matching TRBD2 (5 bases). Trimming took off 1 base at V and 2 bases at J, with 23 bases between the two ends. CDR1 and CDR2 from the germline V gene are SQVTM and ANQGSEA. The CDR3 extends over 19 amino acids. CDR3 bases: TGCAGCGTTGAAGGGTACTGTAAGGGCGGAGGCTGTAACACCGGGGAGCTGTTTTTT. It encodes CSVEGYCKGGGCNTGELFF.

Only one count was recorded for this clone. The CDR3 DNA reads as TGTGCCAGCACCCCCCGGGTCTCTTACTCCTACGAGCAGTACTTC. Its translation is CASTPRVSYSYEQYF. The chain combines TRBV6-1 with TRBJ2-7; D gene uncertain. CDR3 length: 15 amino acids. The germline CDR1 and CDR2 sequences are MNHNS and SASEGT. Trimming left V 7 bases short and J 0 bases short, with 16 bases between.

This chain uses TRBV4-3 with TRBJ1-2; D not certain. The germline gives CDR1 LGHNA, CDR2 YSLEER. V lost 1 base and J 4 bases, leaving 10 bases between the germline ends. The CDR3 has 14 amino acids. CDR3 in amino acids: CASSQARQVYGYTF. The CDR3 coding sequence is TGCGCCAGCAGCCAAGCCCGGCAGGTCTATGGCTACACCTTC.

The V call is TRBV2, the J call TRBJ1-1; the D gene is possibly TRBD1 (5 bases). V lost 1 base to trimming and J lost 4 bases, with 7 bases between them. The CDR3 contains 13 residues. Germline-derived CDR1 and CDR2 are SNHLY and FYNNEI. CDR3 residues: CASSEGRVTEAFF. In DNA form, the CDR3 reads TGTGCCAGCAGTGAAGGCAGGGTCACTGAAGCTTTCTTT.

The chain uses TRBV14 and TRBJ2-7; weak D call: TRBD1 (5 bases). Germline V gene lookup returns CDR1 SGHDN and CDR2 FVKESK. V was pared by 0 bases and J by 2 bases, with 17 bases between. CDR3 length: 17 amino acids. This CDR3 reads CASSQDGWGSFTYEQYF. CDR3 coding DNA: TGTGCCAGCAGCCAAGATGGGTGGGGCAGTTTTACCTACGAGCAGTACTTC.

This clone was recorded once. DNA for the CDR3: TGTGCCAGCAGCCCACCGGACAGGGAGGGGGCCGAAGCTTTCTTT. Its translation is CASSPPDREGAEAFF. This rearrangement joins TRBV5-4 to TRBJ1-1; 8 nucleotides align to TRBD1. V dropped 4 bases and J dropped 8; count of bases not matched to a gene: 13. The CDR3 is 15 amino acids. Germline CDR1 SGHNT, CDR2 YYREEE (reference sequence). Supplemented by reference TRBV5-4 and TRBJ1-1, the full variable domain reads ETGVTQSPTHLIKTRGQQVTLRCSSQSGHNTVSWYQQALGQGPQFIFQYYREEENGRGNFPPRFSGLQFPNYSSELNVNALELDDSALYLCASSPPDREGAEAFFGQGTRLTVV.

This chain joins TRBV6-5 and TRBJ2-3, with 8 bases that match TRBD2. CDR1 is MNHEY, CDR2 SVGAGI, per germline. The ends lost 0 bases at V and 5 bases at J; junction bases unmatched: 7. The CDR3 extends over 16 amino acids. CDR3 sequence: CASSYSRGGLRDTQYF. The DNA for the CDR3 is TGTGCCAGCAGTTACTCACGCGGGGGGCTGAGAGATACGCAGTATTTT.

The chain links TRBV10-3 to TRBJ2-5; 7 nucleotides line up with TRBD1. The length of the CDR3 is 15 residues. The trim removed 7 bases at V and 2 bases at J, leaving 10 bases unmatched. Germline loops: CDR1 ENHRY, CDR2 SYGVKD. The CDR3 coding sequence is TGTGCCATCACCCAAACACAGGGGAAACAAGAGACCCAGTACTTC. It codes for CAITQTQGKQETQYF.

The rearrangement links TRBV5-6 to TRBJ2-2; TRBD1 matches 7 bases. V shed 3 bases, J shed 3 bases, and the junction held 14 bases outside the gene matches. The germline V gene encodes CDR1 SGHDT and CDR2 YYEEEE. The CDR3 consists of 18 residues. The CDR3 loop reads CASSSTNHRGRDTGELFF. In DNA form, the CDR3 reads TGTGCCAGCAGCTCAACGAATCACAGGGGTCGGGACACCGGGGAGCTGTTTTTT. Variable domain in full (rest from reference TRBV5-6 and TRBJ2-2): DAGVTQSPTHLIKTRGQQVTLRCSPKSGHDTVSWYQQALGQGPQFIFQYYEEEERQRGNFPDRFSGHQFPNYSSELNVNALLLGDSALYLCASSSTNHRGRDTGELFFGEGSRLTVL.

The chain couples TRBV7-9 to TRBJ2-7; TRBD1 aligns across 9 bases. With V trimmed by 4 bases and J by 11 bases, 24 bases remained unmatched. Germline V gives CDR1 SEHNR, CDR2 FQNEAQ (reference sequence). The CDR3 is 18 amino acids. CDR3 amino acids: CASSSKVPGQGICPEEYF. CDR3 coding DNA: TGTGCCAGCAGCTCAAAAGTCCCGGGACAGGGAATCTGTCCTGAGGAGTACTTC.

For this clone: Other DNA sequences in this sample translate to the same CDR3. V is TRBV30 and J is TRBJ2-3, with 13 nucleotides matching TRBD2. Germline values: CDR1 GTSNPN, CDR2 SVGIG (reference sequence). The CDR3 is made up of 17 amino acids. With V trimmed by 3 bases and J by 2 bases, 8 bases remained unmatched. The CDR3 here is CAWSARLAGGYTDTQYF. The CDR3 bases are TGTGCCTGGAGCGCCCGACTAGCGGGGGGTTACACAGATACGCAGTATTTT.

This clone was detected a few times. Distinct nucleotide sequences in the sample also encode this CDR3. This chain uses TRBV10-1 with TRBJ2-5, with D unclear. The V and J ends lost 5 bases and 1 base respectively, with 8 bases between them. This CDR3 comprises 13 residues. The germline CDR1 and CDR2 sequences are WNHNN and SYGVQD (reference sequence). CDR3 protein: CASSPDSQETQYF. The CDR3 DNA sequence: TGCGCCAGCAGTCCCGACTCCCAAGAGACCCAGTACTTC.

This clone was seen a handful of times. This chain uses TRBV29-1 with TRBJ1-1, with D maybe TRBD1 (5 bases). This CDR3 has 11 residues. Germline lookup yields CDR1 SQVTM and CDR2 ANQGSEA. Trimming shortened V by 8 bases and J by 2 bases, and 9 bases separated the two germline ends. The CDR3 protein is CSPDRNTEAFF. CDR3 sequence (DNA): TGCAGCCCCGACAGAAACACTGAAGCTTTCTTT.

The rearrangement joins TRBV6-6 to TRBJ1-1; D may be TRBD1 (5 bases). The V gene's germline CDR1 is MNHNY and CDR2 SVGAGI (reference sequence). V was clipped by 6 bases and J by 4 bases, with 15 bases between them. There are 14 residues in the CDR3. DNA for the CDR3: TGTGCCAGCAGATCCGACGTGGGGCCCACTGAAGCTTTCTTT. Protein product: CASRSDVGPTEAFF.

This clone was counted once. This chain uses TRBV4-1 with TRBJ1-1; D possibly corresponds to TRBD1 (6 bases). This CDR3 has 18 amino acids. Per germline, CDR1 MGHRA and CDR2 YSYEKL. V lost 0 bases, J lost 5 bases, and 22 bases lay in between. As DNA, the CDR3 is TGCGCCAGCAGCCAAGAAGGGGGACGGTGGAACAGAGAGACTGAAGCTTTCTTT. Translation: CASSQEGGRWNRETEAFF.

V usage is TRBV4-2 and J usage is TRBJ2-1; TRBD2 aligns across 12 bases. CDR1 is LGHNA, CDR2 YNFKEQ, per germline. This CDR3 spans 15 amino acids. V shed 6 bases and J 6 bases; nucleotides not matched to a gene: 6. The CDR3 loop is CASRTSGGPSNEQFF. CDR3 sequence (DNA): TGTGCCAGCAGAACTAGCGGGGGGCCGTCCAATGAGCAGTTCTTC.

The V and J genes are TRBV5-6 and TRBJ1-2; D ambiguous. Germline V lookup: CDR1 SGHDT, CDR2 YYEEEE. V shed 3 bases and J shed 2 bases, with 14 bases lying between them. The CDR3 has 15 residues. The CDR3 nucleotides read TGTGCCAGCAGCTCTCCCGGCGGTCGGAACTATGGCTACACCTTC. Translating gives CASSSPGGRNYGYTF.

The chain has TRBV7-6 and TRBJ2-5; 8 bases line up with TRBD2. The CDR3 runs to 20 residues. Germline CDR1 and CDR2: SGHVS and FNYEAQ. V trimming: 1 base; J trimming: 3 bases; junction bases outside the gene matches: 19. CDR3 sequence reads: CASSLGVSESSGAMEETQYF. The CDR3 DNA reads TGTGCCAGCAGCTTAGGTGTATCGGAAAGTAGCGGGGCCATGGAAGAGACCCAGTACTTC.

The V call is TRBV10-1, the J call TRBJ2-7, with a possible D match to TRBD1 (6 bases). From germline, CDR1 is WNHNN and CDR2 SYGVQD (reference sequence). This CDR3 is 9 amino acids long. V dropped 6 bases and J dropped 12 bases, with 9 bases sitting between them. The CDR3 bases are TGCGCCAGCAGCCCGACAGGGTACTTC. This gives the protein CASSPTGYF.

The chain uses TRBV29-1 and TRBJ1-1, with 7 bases aligning to TRBD1. This CDR3 has 15 residues. Germline V gene sequence: CDR1 SQVTM, CDR2 ANQGSEA. The trim removed 0 bases at V and 1 base at J, leaving 5 bases unmatched. This chain's CDR3 is CSVEDVGQPNTEAFF. The CDR3 DNA reads as TGCAGCGTTGAAGATGTGGGACAGCCGAACACTGAAGCTTTCTTT.

CDR3: CASSLTSGVDTQYF. CDR3 bases: TGTGCCAGCAGCTTGACTAGCGGGGTTGATACGCAGTATTTT. The V and J genes are TRBV7-2 and TRBJ2-3, with 11 bases fitting TRBD2. Germline CDR1 and CDR2: SGHTA and FQGNSA. The ends lost 3 bases at V and 6 bases at J; junction bases unmatched: 2. This CDR3 comprises 14 residues.

This clone was seen only once. The chain is built from TRBV4-1 and TRBJ2-7; a weak D match, TRBD1 (7 bases). With 8 bases removed from V and 3 bases from J, the gap between germline ends came to 35 bases. Germline CDR1 reads MGHRA; CDR2 reads YSYEKL. This CDR3 region has 20 residues. The CDR3 coding sequence is TGCGCCAGCTCCCCCGGGGGCAGGACAGGTCTTTCCAGGGTGGGCTACGAGCAGTACTTC. It is translated as CASSPGGRTGLSRVGYEQYF.